This TCR beta chain was sequenced for a study of blood T cell repertoires in COVID-19. Study-level information: Whether acute or convalescent, the COVID-19 samples came from the United States, Italy and Spain. T cells, B-cell-depleted T cells, or PBMCs provided the cDNA or gDNA that served as material.

The CDR3 loop spans 13 amino acids. Data came from immunoSEQ multiplex PCR; TCRdb stores just in-frame clones and leaves some out. This table has hundreds of thousands of clones, over 75% appearing once. Sequences were obtained from PBMCs or T cells enriched from blood (not recorded which). The receptor was derived from a woman aged 40 to 55 who had recovered from COVID-19. This chain links TRBV21-1 with TRBJ2-2; the table's D call, TRBD2, was not checked against the DNA. TRBV21-1 is listed as a pseudogene. The CDR3 nucleotides read TGTGCCAGCAGCAAAAAGGGAGACGGGGAGCTGTTTTTT. Protein product: CASSKKGDGELFF.